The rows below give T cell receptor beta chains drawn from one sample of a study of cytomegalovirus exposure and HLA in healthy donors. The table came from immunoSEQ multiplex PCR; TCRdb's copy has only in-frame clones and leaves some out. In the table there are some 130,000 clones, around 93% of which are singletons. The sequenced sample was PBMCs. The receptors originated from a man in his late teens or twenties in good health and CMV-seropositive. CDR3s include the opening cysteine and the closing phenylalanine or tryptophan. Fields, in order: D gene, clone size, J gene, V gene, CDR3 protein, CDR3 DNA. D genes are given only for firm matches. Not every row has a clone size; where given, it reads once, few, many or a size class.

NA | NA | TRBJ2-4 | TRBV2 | CASSVPRTGASDDIQYF | TGTGCCAGCAGTGTTCCTCGGACAGGAGCTAGCGACGACATTCAGTACTTC
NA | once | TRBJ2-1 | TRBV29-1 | CSVETPTGDYNEQFF | TGCAGCGTTGAGACTCCCACAGGAGACTACAATGAGCAGTTCTTC
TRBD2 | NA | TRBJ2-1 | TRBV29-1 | CSVSSGGGNEQFF | TGCAGCGTAAGTTCGGGAGGTGGAAATGAGCAGTTCTTC
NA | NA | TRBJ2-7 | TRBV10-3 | CAISGGGDTSYEQYF | TGTGCCATCAGTGGGGGTGGGGACACCTCCTACGAGCAGTACTTC
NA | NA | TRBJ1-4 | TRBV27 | CASNLVAANEKLFF | TGTGCCAGCAACTTGGTGGCGGCTAATGAAAAACTGTTTTTT
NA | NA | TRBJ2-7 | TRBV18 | CASSPSQGSYEQYF | TGTGCCAGCTCACCATCACAGGGTTCCTACGAGCAGTACTTC
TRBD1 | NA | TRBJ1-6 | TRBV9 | CASSVRDSDNSPLHF | TGTGCCAGCAGTGTCCGGGACAGCGATAATTCACCCCTCCACTTT
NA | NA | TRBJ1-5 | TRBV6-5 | CASSYSGSLAEPQHF | TGTGCCAGCAGTTACTCCGGATCCCTCGCGGAGCCCCAGCATTTT
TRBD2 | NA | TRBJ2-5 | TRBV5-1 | CASSGGLAGDPRETQYF | TGCGCCAGCAGCGGGGGACTAGCGGGAGACCCCCGGGAGACCCAGTACTTC
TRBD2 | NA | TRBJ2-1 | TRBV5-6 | CASSLGLAGSLGPSNEQFF | TGTGCCAGCAGCTTGGGACTAGCGGGATCATTGGGTCCCTCTAATGAGCAGTTCTTC
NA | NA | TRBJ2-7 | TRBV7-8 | CASSLYRDYEQYF | TGTGCCAGCAGCTTATACAGGGACTACGAGCAGTACTTC
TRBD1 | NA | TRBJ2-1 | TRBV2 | CASSKRRDRVDNEQFF | TGTGCCAGCAGCAAGAGGAGGGACAGGGTAGACAATGAGCAGTTCTTC
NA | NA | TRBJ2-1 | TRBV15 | CATSGRRDGDEQFF | TGTGCCACCAGCGGACGGAGGGACGGGGATGAGCAGTTCTTC
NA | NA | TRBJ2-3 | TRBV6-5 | CASSYSASTDTQYF | TGTGCCAGCAGTTATAGCGCTAGCACAGATACGCAGTATTTT
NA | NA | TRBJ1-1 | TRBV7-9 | CASSQQNTEAFF | TGTGCCAGCAGCCAACAGAACACTGAAGCTTTCTTT
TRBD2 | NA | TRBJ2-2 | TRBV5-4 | CASQRTSGFYTGELFF | TGTGCCAGCCAAAGAACTAGCGGTTTTTACACCGGGGAGCTGTTTTTT
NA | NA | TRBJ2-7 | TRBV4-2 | CASSQDGAASYEQYF | TGTGCCAGCAGCCAAGATGGAGCGGCCTCCTACGAGCAGTACTTC
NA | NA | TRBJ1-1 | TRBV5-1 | CASSPRGLLNTEAFF | TGCGCCAGCAGCCCCCGAGGACTACTTAACACTGAAGCTTTCTTT
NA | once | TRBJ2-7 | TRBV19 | CASSSQSPPYEQYF | TGTGCCAGTAGTTCACAGAGCCCGCCCTACGAGCAGTACTTC
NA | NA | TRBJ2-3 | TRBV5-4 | CASSGLKEATDTQYF | TGTGCCAGCAGCGGACTCAAGGAGGCCACAGATACGCAGTATTTT
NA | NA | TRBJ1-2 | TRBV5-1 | CASSPDMTRAENYGYTF | TGCGCCAGCAGCCCTGATATGACCCGCGCGGAAAACTATGGCTACACCTTC
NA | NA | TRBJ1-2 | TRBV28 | CASLGVEDGYTF | TGTGCCAGCCTTGGTGTAGAGGATGGCTACACCTTC
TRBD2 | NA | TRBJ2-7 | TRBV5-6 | CASSLALAEGPYEQYF | TGTGCCAGCAGCTTGGCCCTAGCGGAGGGCCCCTACGAGCAGTACTTC
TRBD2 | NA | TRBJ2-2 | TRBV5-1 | CASSQVPTSGSTGELFF | TGCGCCAGCAGCCAAGTCCCGACTAGCGGGAGCACCGGGGAGCTGTTTTTT
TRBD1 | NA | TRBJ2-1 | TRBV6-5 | CASRGTGNNEQFF | TGTGCCAGCAGGGGGACAGGCAACAATGAGCAGTTCTTC
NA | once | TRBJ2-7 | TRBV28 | CASSFGGEQYF | TGTGCCAGCAGTTTCGGGGGCGAGCAGTACTTC
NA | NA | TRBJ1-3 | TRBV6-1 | CASSEQRNTIYF | TGTGCCAGCAGTGAACAGAGGAACACCATATATTTT
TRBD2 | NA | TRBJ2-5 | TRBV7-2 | CASSLVGLAGGPWETQYF | TGTGCCAGCAGCTTAGTGGGGCTAGCGGGAGGGCCTTGGGAGACCCAGTACTTC
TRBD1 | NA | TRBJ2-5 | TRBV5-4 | CASSLTGVQETQYF | TGTGCCAGCAGTTTAACAGGGGTTCAAGAGACCCAGTACTTC
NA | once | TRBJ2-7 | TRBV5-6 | CASSLGQLLSYEQYF | TGTGCCAGCAGCTTGGGACAGTTATTGTCCTACGAGCAGTACTTC
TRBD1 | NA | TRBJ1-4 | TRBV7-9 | CASSPRTGKMNEKLFF | TGTGCCAGCAGCCCGCGGACAGGGAAGATGAATGAAAAACTGTTTTTT
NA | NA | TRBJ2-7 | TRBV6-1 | CASSGVADTYEQYF | TGTGCCAGCAGTGGTGTGGCGGACACCTACGAGCAGTACTTC
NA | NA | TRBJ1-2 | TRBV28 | CASSLRDGYTF | TGTGCCAGCAGTCTCAGGGATGGCTACACCTTC
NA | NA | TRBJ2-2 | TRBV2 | CASNGLQNTGELFF | TGTGCCAGCAACGGACTGCAGAACACCGGGGAGCTGTTTTTT